The 21 T cell receptor beta chains listed next were all sequenced from one sample in a study of shared clonotypes between healthy human individuals. Measured with immunoSEQ multiplex PCR; TCRdb has only the in-frame clones, and not every one. Of millions of clones listed, roughly 92% are singletons. Sequences were obtained from naive CD4+ T cells sorted from blood. Subset in this sample: CD45RA+ positively selected. The receptors derive from a man between 18 and 29 years old in good health.

The chain recombines TRBV10-3 with TRBJ2-2, with a possible D match to TRBD1 (5 bases). Germline values: CDR1 ENHRY, CDR2 SYGVKD. The CDR3 runs 13 residues. V lost 6 bases and J lost 7, with 12 bases in between. The CDR3 reads CAIRGADIGELFF. The CDR3 region has the DNA TGTGCCATCAGAGGGGCTGACATCGGGGAGCTGTTTTTT.

Of note for this clone: The junction and the germline gene differ at one end; a read error may be behind it. This chain joins TRBV2 and TRBJ1-5; 7 bases fit TRBD1. The CDR3 runs to 15 residues. In germline, CDR1 is SNHLY, CDR2 FYNNEI. CDR3 sequence (DNA): TGTGCCAGCAGCGAAGCTGTACAGGGGATTGGGCCCCAGCATTTT. It codes for CASSEAVQGIGPQHF.

This chain connects TRBV18 to TRBJ1-4; 7 bases fit TRBD1. This CDR3 has 13 residues. CDR1 and CDR2 from the germline V gene are KGHSH and LQKENI. Trimming at V came to 4 bases and at J to 6 bases, leaving 2 bases not matched to a gene. The CDR3 here is CASSRDRDEKLFF. The CDR3 DNA is TGTGCCAGCTCACGAGACAGGGATGAAAAACTGTTTTTT.

V is TRBV9 and J is TRBJ1-6, with D tentatively TRBD1 (5 bases). Trimming left V 4 bases short and J 6 bases short, with 11 bases between. Germline V CDR1 and CDR2: SGDLS, YYNGEE. The length of the CDR3 is 14 residues. CDR3 sequence reads: CASSPRGFNSPLHF. For the CDR3, the DNA is TGTGCCAGCAGCCCGAGGGGCTTTAATTCACCCCTCCACTTT.

The chain is built from TRBV28 and TRBJ2-7, with TRBD1 identical over 7 bases. The CDR3 extends over 15 amino acids. V dropped 3 bases and J dropped 4; count of bases not matched to a gene: 9. Germline V CDR1 and CDR2: MDHEN, SYDVKM. In DNA, the CDR3 is TGTGCCAGCAGTTTGGCGTCCGACAGGGCTTACGAGCAGTACTTC. It codes for CASSLASDRAYEQYF.

The J gene is TRBJ2-7, the V gene TRBV6-1; 7 nucleotides line up with TRBD1. V was pared by 2 bases and J by 1 base, with 5 bases of the junction left unmatched. This CDR3 is built from 15 residues. Looked up from germline, CDR1 is MNHNS and CDR2 is SASEGT. The chain's CDR3 is CASSEIGTVSYEQYF. CDR3 coding DNA: TGTGCCAGCAGTGAAATAGGGACAGTGTCCTACGAGCAGTACTTC.

This clone was counted a single time. The chain carries TRBV14 and TRBJ1-2; no definite D call. The CDR3 runs 13 residues. The germline V gene encodes CDR1 SGHDN and CDR2 FVKESK. The V end was cut by 1 base, the J end by 7 bases, with 10 bases between. The CDR3 region is CASSQVGVLGYTF. CDR3 in DNA: TGTGCCAGCAGCCAAGTCGGGGTTCTTGGCTACACCTTC.

The chain carries TRBV30 and TRBJ1-6; D may be TRBD1 (6 bases). V dropped 5 bases and J dropped 7 bases, with 21 bases sitting between them. Germline CDR1 is GTSNPN and CDR2 is SVGIG (reference sequence). The CDR3 sequence is 16 residues long. The CDR3 bases are TGTGCCTGGGATACCGGGACACTGCTCTTAAATTCACCCCTCCACTTT. It specifies CAWDTGTLLLNSPLHF. Using reference TRBV30 and TRBJ1-6 for the parts outside the CDR3, the full variable domain is SQTIHQWPATLVQPVGSPLSLECTVEGTSNPNLYWYRQAAGRGLQLLFYSVGIGQISSEVPQNLSASRPQDRQFILSSKKLLLSDSGFYLCAWDTGTLLLNSPLHFGNGTRLTVT.

The chain has TRBV7-8 and TRBJ1-4; TRBD1 aligns across 8 bases. The V and J ends lost 4 bases and 0 bases, in that order; junction bases with no gene match: 7. This CDR3 comprises 17 residues. The germline CDR1 and CDR2 sequences are SGHVS and FQNEAQ. CDR3 DNA sequence: TGTGCCAGCAGCTCGAGGACAGGGCGAGCAACTAATGAAAAACTGTTTTTT. The encoded protein is CASSSRTGRATNEKLFF.

This sequence joins TRBV6-6 and TRBJ2-7, with 9 bases lining up with TRBD1. This CDR3 is built from 15 residues. Germline CDR1 is MNHNY and CDR2 is SVGAGI (reference sequence). The V gene end was trimmed by 5 bases and the J gene end by 6 bases; junction bases not matched to a gene: 11. In nucleotides, the CDR3 is TGTGCCAGCAGTCCCGCGGGACAGGGAGGTAGCGAGCAGTACTTC. Translated, it gives CASSPAGQGGSEQYF.

The chain has TRBV2 and TRBJ1-2; 7 positions agree with TRBD1. The CDR3 spans 14 residues. V dropped 6 bases and J dropped 6; count of bases not matched to a gene: 10. The germline V gene encodes CDR1 SNHLY and CDR2 FYNNEI. CDR3 region: CASSYTTGVDGYTF. CDR3 bases: TGTGCCAGCAGCTATACCACAGGGGTCGATGGCTACACCTTC.

Only one count was recorded for this clone. The chain is built from TRBV9 and TRBJ1-3; D is uncertain. This CDR3 is 16 amino acids long. V lost 3 bases, J lost 0 bases, and 13 bases lay in between. Germline V gene data show CDR1 as SGDLS and CDR2 as YYNGEE. The CDR3, as DNA: TGTGCCAGCAGCGCCGGACCTTCCAACTCTGGAAACACCATATATTTT. It specifies CASSAGPSNSGNTIYF.

The gene calls are TRBV6-5 and TRBJ2-3, with D perhaps matching TRBD2 (6 bases). This CDR3 is built from 15 residues. Germline V gives CDR1 MNHEY, CDR2 SVGAGI. With 8 bases removed from V and 0 bases from J, the gap between germline ends came to 15 bases. Here the CDR3 reads CASRVGRDSTDTQYF. DNA for the CDR3: TGTGCCAGCCGGGTCGGGCGGGATAGCACAGATACGCAGTATTTT.

The J gene is TRBJ1-5, the V gene TRBV11-2, with 8 bases that match TRBD1. J gave up 6 bases and V 4 bases, and 2 bases lay outside the gene matches. The length of the CDR3 is 13 residues. Per the germline V gene, CDR1 is SGHAT and CDR2 is FQNNGV. The CDR3 sequence: CASSSDRAQPQHF. The CDR3, as DNA: TGTGCCAGCAGCTCGGACAGGGCTCAGCCCCAGCATTTT.

The chain couples TRBV6-1 to TRBJ2-7; 9 bases fit TRBD1. The CDR3 runs 15 residues. J lost 3 bases, V lost 6 bases, and 9 bases had no gene match. In germline, CDR1 is MNHNS, CDR2 SASEGT. CDR3 bases: TGTGCCAGCAGCCTCACCCCGACAGGGGGCTACGAGCAGTACTTC. Translation: CASSLTPTGGYEQYF.

The chain carries TRBV11-2 and TRBJ2-6, with TRBD2 as a possible D gene (5 bases). V was trimmed by 1 base and J by 3 bases, leaving 7 bases between them. The CDR3 is 15 amino acids. Germline CDR1 SGHAT, CDR2 FQNNGV. CDR3 coding DNA: TGTGCCAGCAGCTTAGGTGGAGGTGGGGCCAACGTCCTGACTTTC. It specifies CASSLGGGGANVLTF.

This clone was seen once. This sequence joins TRBV10-3 and TRBJ1-2; weak D call: TRBD1 (5 bases). The germline V and J ends were trimmed by 0 bases and 6 bases, with 20 bases remaining between them. The CDR3 is 17 amino acids. In germline, CDR1 is ENHRY, CDR2 SYGVKD. The CDR3, as DNA: TGTGCCATCAGTGAGTCGAACGCCTGGGGGGGTCCCGATGGCTACACCTTC. Its protein is CAISESNAWGGPDGYTF.

This clone has a handful of counts. V and J are TRBV2 and TRBJ2-7; tentative D call: TRBD2 (6 bases). Germline V gives CDR1 SNHLY, CDR2 FYNNEI. The CDR3 is 13 amino acids. V dropped 10 bases and J dropped 4 bases, with 17 bases sitting between them. Here the CDR3 reads CAISRDSRYEQYF. The CDR3 coding sequence is TGTGCCATATCCCGGGACTCGCGGTACGAGCAGTACTTC.

V is TRBV6-1 and J is TRBJ2-7; TRBD2 matches 10 bases. In germline, CDR1 is MNHNS, CDR2 SASEGT. The CDR3 covers 15 residues. With V trimmed by 7 bases and J by 2 bases, 8 bases remained unmatched. The CDR3 is CASTLGTSATYEQYF. The CDR3, as DNA: TGTGCCAGCACCCTGGGGACTAGCGCGACCTACGAGCAGTACTTC.

Regarding this clone: Within the sample, other DNA sequences also encode this same CDR3. Here the CDR3 reads CASSQDRGETQYF. The CDR3 DNA follows: TGCGCCAGCAGCCAAGATCGGGGAGAGACCCAGTACTTC. This rearrangement joins TRBV4-3 to TRBJ2-5; possibly TRBD2 for D (5 bases). The CDR3 spans 13 residues. Germline CDR1 and CDR2: LGHNA and YSLEER. Trimming pared 0 bases from V and 4 bases from J, leaving 6 bases between.

The V and J genes are TRBV27 and TRBJ1-5, with D tentatively TRBD1 (5 bases). V lost 1 base to trimming and J lost 4 bases, with 11 bases between them. The CDR3 spans 15 residues. In germline, CDR1 is MNHEY, CDR2 SMNVEV (reference sequence). Here the CDR3 reads CASSLWGRENQPQHF. The CDR3 DNA is TGTGCCAGCAGTTTATGGGGACGGGAGAATCAGCCCCAGCATTTT.